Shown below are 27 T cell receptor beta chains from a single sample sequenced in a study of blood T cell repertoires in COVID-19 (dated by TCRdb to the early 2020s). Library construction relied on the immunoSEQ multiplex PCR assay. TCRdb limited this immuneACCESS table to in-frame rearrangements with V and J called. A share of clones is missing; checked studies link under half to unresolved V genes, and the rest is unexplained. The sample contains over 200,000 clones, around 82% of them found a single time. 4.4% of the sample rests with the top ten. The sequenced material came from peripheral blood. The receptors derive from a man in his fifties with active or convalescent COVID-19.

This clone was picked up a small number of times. CDR3 DNA: TGTGCCAGCAGTGCGGACAGGAATGAGCAGTTCTTC. Protein: CASSADRNEQFF. V usage is TRBV6-2 or TRBV6-3 and J usage is TRBJ2-1; 7 bases map to TRBD1. V shed 5 bases, J shed 7 bases, and the junction held 2 bases outside the gene matches. CDR3 length: 12 amino acids. The germline gives CDR1 MNHEY, CDR2 SVGEGT.

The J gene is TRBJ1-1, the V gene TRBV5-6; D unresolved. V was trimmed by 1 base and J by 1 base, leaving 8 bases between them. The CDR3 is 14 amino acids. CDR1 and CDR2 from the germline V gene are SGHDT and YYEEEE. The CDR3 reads CASSLSRRNTEAFF. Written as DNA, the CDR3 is TGTGCCAGCAGCTTGTCAAGGAGGAACACTGAAGCTTTCTTT.

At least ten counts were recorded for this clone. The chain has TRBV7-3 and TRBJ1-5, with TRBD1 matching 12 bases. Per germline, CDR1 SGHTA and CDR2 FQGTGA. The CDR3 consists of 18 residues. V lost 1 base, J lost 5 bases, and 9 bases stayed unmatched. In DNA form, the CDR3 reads TGTGCCAGCAGCTTAATTGGTTCCCGGGACAGGGGGCATCAGCCCCAGCATTTT. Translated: CASSLIGSRDRGHQPQHF. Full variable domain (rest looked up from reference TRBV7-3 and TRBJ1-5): GAGVSQTPSNKVTEKGKYVELRCDPISGHTALYWYRQSLGQGPEFLIYFQGTGAADDSGLPNDRFFAVRPEGSVSTLKIQRTERGDSAVYLCASSLIGSRDRGHQPQHFGDGTRLSIL.

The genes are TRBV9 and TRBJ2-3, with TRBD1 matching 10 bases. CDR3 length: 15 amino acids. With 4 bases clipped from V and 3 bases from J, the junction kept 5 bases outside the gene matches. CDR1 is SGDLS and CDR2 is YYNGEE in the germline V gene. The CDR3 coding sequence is TGTGCCAGCAGCTCGACAGGGGGCATAACAGATACGCAGTATTTT. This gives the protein CASSSTGGITDTQYF.

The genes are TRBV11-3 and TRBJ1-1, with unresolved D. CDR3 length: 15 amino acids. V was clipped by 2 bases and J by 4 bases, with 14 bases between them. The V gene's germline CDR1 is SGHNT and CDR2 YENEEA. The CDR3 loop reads CASSLNRGGATEAFF. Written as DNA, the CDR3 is TGTGCCAGCAGCTTAAACCGGGGAGGCGCCACTGAAGCTTTCTTT.

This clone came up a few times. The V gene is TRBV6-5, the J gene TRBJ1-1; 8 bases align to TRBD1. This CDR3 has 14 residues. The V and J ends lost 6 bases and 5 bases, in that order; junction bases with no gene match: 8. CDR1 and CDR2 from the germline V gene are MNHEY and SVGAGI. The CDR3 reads CASSQGAGGTEAFF. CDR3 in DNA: TGTGCCAGCAGCCAGGGGGCAGGGGGGACTGAAGCTTTCTTT.

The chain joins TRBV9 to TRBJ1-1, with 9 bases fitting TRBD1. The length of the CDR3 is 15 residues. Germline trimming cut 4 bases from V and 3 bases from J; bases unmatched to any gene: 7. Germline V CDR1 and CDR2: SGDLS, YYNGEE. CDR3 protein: CASSPQGAVDTEAFF. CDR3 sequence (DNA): TGTGCCAGCAGCCCACAGGGGGCGGTGGACACTGAAGCTTTCTTT.

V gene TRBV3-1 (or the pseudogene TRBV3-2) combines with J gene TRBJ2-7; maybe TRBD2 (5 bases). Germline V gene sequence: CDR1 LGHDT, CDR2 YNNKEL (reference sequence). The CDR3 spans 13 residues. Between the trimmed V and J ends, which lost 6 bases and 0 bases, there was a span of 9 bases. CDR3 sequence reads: CASRPAGSYEQYF. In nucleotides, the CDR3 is TGTGCCAGCAGGCCTGCGGGCTCCTACGAGCAGTACTTC.

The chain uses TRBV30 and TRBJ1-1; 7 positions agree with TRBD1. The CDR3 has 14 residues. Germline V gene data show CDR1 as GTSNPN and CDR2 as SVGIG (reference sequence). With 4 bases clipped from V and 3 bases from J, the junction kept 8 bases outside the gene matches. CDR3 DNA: TGTGCCTGGAACCCGGGACAGCTGGACACTGAAGCTTTCTTT. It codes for CAWNPGQLDTEAFF. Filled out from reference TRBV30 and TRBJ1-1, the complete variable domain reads SQTIHQWPATLVQPVGSPLSLECTVEGTSNPNLYWYRQAAGRGLQLLFYSVGIGQISSEVPQNLSASRPQDRQFILSSKKLLLSDSGFYLCAWNPGQLDTEAFFGQGTRLTVV.

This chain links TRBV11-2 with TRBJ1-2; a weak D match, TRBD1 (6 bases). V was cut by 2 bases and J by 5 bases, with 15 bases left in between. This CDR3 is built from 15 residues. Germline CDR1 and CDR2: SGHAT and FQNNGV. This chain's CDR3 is CASSLRTGRGYGYTF. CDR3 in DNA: TGTGCCAGCAGCTTACGCACAGGGAGGGGGTATGGCTACACCTTC.

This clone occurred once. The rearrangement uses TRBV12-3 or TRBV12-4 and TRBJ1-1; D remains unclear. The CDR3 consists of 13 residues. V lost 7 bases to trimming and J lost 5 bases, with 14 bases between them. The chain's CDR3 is CASTIRGRTEAFF. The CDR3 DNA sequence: TGTGCCAGCACCATCAGAGGAAGGACTGAAGCTTTCTTT.

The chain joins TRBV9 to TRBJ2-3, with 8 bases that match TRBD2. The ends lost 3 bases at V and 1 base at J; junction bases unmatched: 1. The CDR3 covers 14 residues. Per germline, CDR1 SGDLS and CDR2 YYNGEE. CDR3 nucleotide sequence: TGTGCCAGCAGCGAACTAGCGGGCACAGATACGCAGTATTTT. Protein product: CASSELAGTDTQYF.

As DNA, the CDR3 is TGCGCCAGCAGTCCCCGGTCCAGCGGCTACGAGCAGTACTTC. It yields the protein CASSPRSSGYEQYF. The J gene is TRBJ2-7, the V gene TRBV4-1; perhaps TRBD2 as D (5 bases). The CDR3 consists of 14 residues. Germline V gene data show CDR1 as MGHRA and CDR2 as YSYEKL. V was trimmed by 6 bases and J by 3 bases, leaving 15 bases between them.

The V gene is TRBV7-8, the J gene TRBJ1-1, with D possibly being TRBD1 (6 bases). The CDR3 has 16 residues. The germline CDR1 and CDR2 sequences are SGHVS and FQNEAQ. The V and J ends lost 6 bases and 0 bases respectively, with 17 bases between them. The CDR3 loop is CASSSDSPFMNTEAFF. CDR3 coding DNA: TGTGCCAGCAGTTCGGACAGCCCTTTTATGAACACTGAAGCTTTCTTT.

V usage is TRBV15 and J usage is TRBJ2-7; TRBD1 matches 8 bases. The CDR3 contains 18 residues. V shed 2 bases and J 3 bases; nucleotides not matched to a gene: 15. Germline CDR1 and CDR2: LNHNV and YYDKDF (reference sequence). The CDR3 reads CATSRPPIATGVGYEQYF. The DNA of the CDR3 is TGTGCCACCAGCAGACCACCGATTGCGACAGGGGTGGGCTACGAGCAGTACTTC.

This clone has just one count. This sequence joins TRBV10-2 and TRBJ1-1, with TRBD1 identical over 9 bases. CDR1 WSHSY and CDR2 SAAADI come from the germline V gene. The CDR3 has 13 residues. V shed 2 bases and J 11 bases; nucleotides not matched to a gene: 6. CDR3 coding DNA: TGCGCCAGCAGTGAGGGACAGGGGCTCAAGGCTTTCTTT. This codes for CASSEGQGLKAFF.

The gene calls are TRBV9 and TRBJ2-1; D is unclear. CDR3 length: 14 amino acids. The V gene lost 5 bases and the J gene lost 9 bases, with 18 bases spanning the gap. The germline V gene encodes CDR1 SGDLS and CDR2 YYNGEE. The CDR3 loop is CASSKAPDRAEQFF. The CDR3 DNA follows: TGTGCCAGCAGTAAAGCACCCGATAGAGCTGAGCAGTTCTTC.

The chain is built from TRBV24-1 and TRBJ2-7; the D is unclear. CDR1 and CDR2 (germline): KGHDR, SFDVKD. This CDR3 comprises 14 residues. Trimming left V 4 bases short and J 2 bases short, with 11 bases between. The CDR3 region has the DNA TGTGCCACCAGTGACCCCGGTACAGCCTACGAGCAGTACTTC. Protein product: CATSDPGTAYEQYF.

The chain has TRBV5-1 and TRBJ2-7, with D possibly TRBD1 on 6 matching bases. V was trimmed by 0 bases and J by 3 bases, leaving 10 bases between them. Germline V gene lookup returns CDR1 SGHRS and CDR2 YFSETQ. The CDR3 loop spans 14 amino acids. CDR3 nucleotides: TGCGCCAGCAGCTTGGCGGTCAGGGGCTACGAGCAGTACTTC. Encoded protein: CASSLAVRGYEQYF.

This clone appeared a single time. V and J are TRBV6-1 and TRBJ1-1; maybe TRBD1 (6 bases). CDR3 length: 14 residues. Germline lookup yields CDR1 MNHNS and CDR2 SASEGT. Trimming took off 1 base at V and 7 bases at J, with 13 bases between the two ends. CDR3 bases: TGTGCCAGCAGTGAAGTGGGGGCTAAGAATGAAGCTTTCTTT. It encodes CASSEVGAKNEAFF.

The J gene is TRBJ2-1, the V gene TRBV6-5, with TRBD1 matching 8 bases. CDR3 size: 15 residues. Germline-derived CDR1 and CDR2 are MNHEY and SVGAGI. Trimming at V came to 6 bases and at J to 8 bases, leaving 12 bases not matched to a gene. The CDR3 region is CASSGTGRSRDEQFF. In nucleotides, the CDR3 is TGTGCCAGCAGCGGGACAGGTAGGAGTCGGGATGAGCAGTTCTTC.

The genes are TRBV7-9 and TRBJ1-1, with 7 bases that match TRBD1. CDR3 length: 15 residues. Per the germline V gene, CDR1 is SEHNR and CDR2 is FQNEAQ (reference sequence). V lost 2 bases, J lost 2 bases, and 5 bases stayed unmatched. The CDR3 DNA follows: TGTGCCAGCAGCTTACCGGGACAGCCTAACACTGAAGCTTTCTTT. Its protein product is CASSLPGQPNTEAFF.

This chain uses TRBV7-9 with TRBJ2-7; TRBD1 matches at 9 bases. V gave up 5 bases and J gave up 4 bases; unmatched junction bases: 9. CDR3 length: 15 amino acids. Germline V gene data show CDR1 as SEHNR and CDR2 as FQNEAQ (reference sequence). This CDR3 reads CASSTWTGEFYEQYF. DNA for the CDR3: TGTGCCAGCAGCACATGGACAGGGGAATTTTACGAGCAGTACTTC.

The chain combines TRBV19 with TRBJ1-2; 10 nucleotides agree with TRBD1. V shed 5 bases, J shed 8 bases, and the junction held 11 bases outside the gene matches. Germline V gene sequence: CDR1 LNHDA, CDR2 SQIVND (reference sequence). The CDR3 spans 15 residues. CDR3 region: CASSSSPGTGEGYTF. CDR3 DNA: TGTGCCAGTAGTTCGTCCCCCGGGACAGGGGAGGGCTACACCTTC.

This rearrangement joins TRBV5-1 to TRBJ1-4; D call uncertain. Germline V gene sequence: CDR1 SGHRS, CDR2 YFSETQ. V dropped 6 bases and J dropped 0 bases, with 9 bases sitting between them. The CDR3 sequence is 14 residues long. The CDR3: CASTFGSTNEKLFF. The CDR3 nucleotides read TGCGCCAGCACCTTCGGGTCAACTAATGAAAAACTGTTTTTT.

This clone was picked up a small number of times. The CDR3 loop is CASSIDSGTGANVLTF. Written as DNA, the CDR3 is TGTGCCAGTAGTATAGATTCAGGAACTGGGGCCAACGTCCTGACTTTC. The gene calls are TRBV19 and TRBJ2-6; D is unresolved. V lost 0 bases and J lost 2, with 8 bases in between. Germline-derived CDR1 and CDR2 are LNHDA and SQIVND (reference sequence). The length of the CDR3 is 16 residues.

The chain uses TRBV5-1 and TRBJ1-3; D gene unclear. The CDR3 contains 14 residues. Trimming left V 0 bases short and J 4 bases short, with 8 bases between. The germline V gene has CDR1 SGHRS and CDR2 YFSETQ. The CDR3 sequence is CASSLGGEGNTIYF. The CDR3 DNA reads TGCGCCAGCAGCTTGGGAGGAGAAGGAAACACCATATATTTT. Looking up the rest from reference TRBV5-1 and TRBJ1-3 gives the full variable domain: KAGVTQTPRYLIKTRGQQVTLSCSPISGHRSVSWYQQTPGQGLQFLFEYFSETQRNKGNFPGRFSGRQFSNSRSEMNVSTLELGDSALYLCASSLGGEGNTIYFGEGSWLTVV.